Presented here are 14 T cell receptor beta chains from one specimen sequenced in a study of human T cells and chemical hapten exposure. TCRdb passed the RACE reads through MiXCR, listing each CDR3 protein once. The table shows 90,000 to 120,000 distinct CDR3 sequences, with more than 9.5% occurring only once. The time point was: patch test 1, 2 weeks after DPC sensitization. Treatment described: therapeutic diphenylcyclopropenone sensitization with weekly scalp DPC. The sample was whole blood, taken in connection with sensitization to the hapten diphenylcyclopropenone (DPC). The receptors shown here come from a woman between 35 and 50 years old with alopecia areata. Some clones in this sample may be carry-over from other donors' samples.

This clonotype was counted only a few times. The V and J genes are TRBV7-2 and TRBJ2-5, with D unresolved. V lost 5 bases and J 5 bases, leaving 6 bases between the germline ends. Germline V gene lookup returns CDR1 SGHTA and CDR2 FQGNSA. This CDR3 region has 11 residues. The CDR3 sequence: CASSRRETQYF. The CDR3 nucleotides read TGTGCCAGCAGCCGGCGGGAGACCCAGTACTTC.

The chain joins TRBV11-2 to TRBJ2-5, with a weak D call TRBD1 (5 bases). The CDR3 is made up of 14 amino acids. Germline assignment: CDR1 SGHAT and CDR2 FQNNGV. V lost 5 bases and J lost 5, with 15 bases in between. CDR3 nucleotides: TGTGCCAGCAGCCCAGGGTCCTCATATGAGACCCAGTACTTC. Protein product: CASSPGSSYETQYF.

This clonotype was recorded many times. The J gene is TRBJ2-2, the V gene TRBV10-3; D is perhaps TRBD1 or TRBD2 (5 bases each). Trimming removed 0 bases from V and 2 bases from J, with 13 bases in between. Germline V lookup: CDR1 ENHRY, CDR2 SYGVKD. The length of the CDR3 is 17 residues. The CDR3 nucleotides are TGTGCCATCAGTGAGTCGTTCCTCGGGGACAACACCGGGGAGCTGTTTTTT. This encodes CAISESFLGDNTGELFF.

This clonotype was detected many times. The chain has TRBV7-2 and TRBJ2-7; D possibly corresponds to TRBD2 (7 bases). There are 15 residues in the CDR3. CDR1 is SGHTA and CDR2 is FQGNSA in the germline V gene. Trimming took off 5 bases at V and 3 bases at J, with 17 bases between the two ends. The CDR3 sequence: CASSHRGASVYEQYF. In nucleotides, the CDR3 is TGTGCCAGCAGCCACCGGGGGGCTTCGGTCTACGAGCAGTACTTC.

This clonotype came up many times. This chain links TRBV29-1 with TRBJ1-1; D perhaps matches TRBD1 (6 bases). V was cut by 7 bases and J by 5 bases, with 17 bases left in between. The CDR3 is 13 residues long. CDR1 is SQVTM and CDR2 is ANQGSEA in the germline V gene. The CDR3 protein is CSANTGSGTEAFF. CDR3 nucleotides: TGCAGCGCTAATACAGGGAGTGGGACTGAAGCTTTCTTT.

This clonotype has a count of ten or more. The CDR3 DNA sequence: TGTGCCAGCACCCCAGAGGTGAACTATGGCTACACCTTC. Protein sequence: CASTPEVNYGYTF. The chain uses TRBV7-9 and TRBJ1-2; no definite D call. Trimming pared 7 bases from V and 2 bases from J, leaving 11 bases between. The CDR3 spans 13 residues. Germline V lookup: CDR1 SEHNR, CDR2 FQNEAQ (reference sequence).

This chain uses TRBV18 with TRBJ1-1; 7 positions match TRBD1. V lost 1 base to trimming and J lost 0 bases; unmatched junction nucleotides: 11. The V gene's germline CDR1 is KGHSH and CDR2 LQKENI. The CDR3 sequence is 18 residues long. CDR3 DNA: TGTGCCAGCTCACCACAAAGCGGCAGGGGGGCCGTGAACACTGAAGCTTTCTTT. Protein sequence: CASSPQSGRGAVNTEAFF.

Many counts were recorded for this clonotype. This chain joins TRBV4-1 and TRBJ2-1; 9 nucleotides align to TRBD2. The germline V gene has CDR1 MGHRA and CDR2 YSYEKL. The CDR3 covers 13 residues. The J segment lost 9 bases and the V segment lost 6 bases, leaving 6 bases of the junction unmatched. CDR3 amino acids: CASRGGREPEQFF. In nucleotides, the CDR3 is TGCGCCAGCAGGGGCGGGAGGGAACCTGAGCAGTTCTTC.

This chain uses TRBV7-9 with TRBJ2-3; maybe TRBD2 (6 bases). This CDR3 contains 16 residues. CDR1 and CDR2 (germline): SEHNR, FQNEAQ (reference sequence). The V and J ends lost 5 bases and 6 bases respectively, with 21 bases between them. The CDR3, as DNA: TGTGCCAGCAGCCCAAATGAGCGGGCACGCGGGGATACGCAGTATTTT. The encoded protein is CASSPNERARGDTQYF.

CDR3 amino acids: CASSRRDRGIRNEQFF. Written as DNA, the CDR3 is TGTGCCAGCTCACGACGGGACAGGGGAATCCGGAATGAGCAGTTCTTC. The chain combines TRBV18 with TRBJ2-1; TRBD1 agrees at 10 bases. Germline CDR1 KGHSH, CDR2 LQKENI. Trimming at V came to 4 bases and at J to 7 bases, leaving 10 bases not matched to a gene. This CDR3 is built from 16 residues.

This clonotype showed up many times. J is TRBJ2-7 and V is TRBV6-5, with no clear D. Germline lookup yields CDR1 MNHEY and CDR2 SVGAGI. V was shortened by 4 bases and J by 3 bases, with 13 bases between the two germline ends. CDR3 size: 14 residues. CDR3 DNA: TGTGCCAGCAGTTCAAATACAGCTTACTACGAGCAGTACTTC. Translation: CASSSNTAYYEQYF.

The chain carries TRBV5-1 and TRBJ2-7, with D possibly matching TRBD2 (6 bases). The CDR3 covers 16 residues. Germline assignment: CDR1 SGHRS and CDR2 YFSETQ. V dropped 4 bases and J dropped 7 bases, with 24 bases sitting between them. The CDR3 DNA follows: TGCGCCAGCAGCCCGGAACCCCGGGGGTCTGCTGGGGAGCAGTACTTC. This encodes CASSPEPRGSAGEQYF.

In this sample, this clonotype turned up many times. The V call is TRBV19, the J call TRBJ2-2, with D tentatively TRBD1 or TRBD2 (5 bases each). Trimming pared 2 bases from V and 1 base from J, leaving 11 bases between. The CDR3 totals 16 residues. CDR1 and CDR2 (germline): LNHDA, SQIVND (reference sequence). In DNA form, the CDR3 reads TGTGCCAGTAGTATAAGAGGGGCCCAGAACACCGGGGAGCTGTTTTTT. Its translation is CASSIRGAQNTGELFF.

At least ten counts were recorded for this clonotype. V and J are TRBV6-5 and TRBJ2-7, with 12 bases lining up with TRBD2. CDR3 length equals 14 residues. The V gene's germline CDR1 is MNHEY and CDR2 SVGAGI. J gave up 2 bases and V 7 bases, and 3 bases lay outside the gene matches. The CDR3: CASTGLAGPYEQYF. The DNA for the CDR3 is TGTGCCAGCACCGGACTAGCGGGGCCCTACGAGCAGTACTTC.